The 17 T cell receptor beta chains listed next were all sequenced from one sample in a study of cytomegalovirus exposure and HLA in healthy donors. It was with 60 Vbeta and 13 Jbeta primers that the PCR ran. The data were produced by immunoSEQ multiplex PCR, yet TCRdb's version contains in-frame clones alone and is incomplete. The sample lists approximately 110,000 clones, 80% to 85% seen once, with 6.9% in the top ten. The specimen was PBMCs. These TCRs come from a man aged 30 to 39 in good health and CMV-seropositive.

This chain joins TRBV5-1 and TRBJ2-3; unclear D gene. The V end was cut by 4 bases, the J end by 5 bases, with 8 bases between. Germline assignment: CDR1 SGHRS and CDR2 YFSETQ. CDR3 length equals 12 residues. CDR3: CASSPEKDTQYF. For the CDR3, the DNA is TGCGCCAGCAGCCCGGAGAAAGATACGCAGTATTTT.

The chain employs TRBV13 and TRBJ1-1, with a weak D call TRBD1 (6 bases). Trimming left V 1 base short and J 9 bases short, with 18 bases between. The CDR3 loop spans 15 amino acids. Germline assignment: CDR1 PRHDT and CDR2 FYEKMQ (reference sequence). The CDR3 nucleotides are TGTGCCAGCAGCTTAGAGCACAGGGACGTAAAAAAAGCTTTCTTT. Translated, it gives CASSLEHRDVKKAFF.

This sequence joins TRBV16 and TRBJ2-2; D may be TRBD1 (5 bases). Germline V lookup: CDR1 KGHSY, CDR2 FQNENV. The CDR3 loop spans 14 amino acids. Trimming took off 4 bases at V and 4 bases at J, with 10 bases between the two ends. As DNA, the CDR3 is TGTGCCAGCAGCCCCGGCCAGGGCACCGGGGAGCTGTTTTTT. Protein sequence: CASSPGQGTGELFF.

V gene TRBV27 combines with J gene TRBJ1-6; a weak D match, TRBD1 (5 bases). CDR3 length equals 14 residues. Germline V gene sequence: CDR1 MNHEY, CDR2 SMNVEV (reference sequence). V lost 8 bases and J 4 bases, leaving 12 bases between the germline ends. This CDR3 is CASLRAPYNSPLHF. The CDR3 nucleotides are TGTGCCAGCCTCAGGGCCCCTTATAATTCACCCCTCCACTTT.

V and J are TRBV5-6 and TRBJ2-7; 7 nucleotides agree with TRBD2. The CDR3 runs 16 residues. From germline, CDR1 is SGHDT and CDR2 YYEEEE. J gave up 2 bases and V 4 bases, and 12 bases lay outside the gene matches. The CDR3 DNA is TGTGCCAGCAGCCCCCCTGACCTAGCGGTGGCCTACGAGCAGTACTTC. This codes for CASSPPDLAVAYEQYF.

This CDR3 is CASSPTRGNSYNEQFF. CDR3 DNA: TGTGCCAGCAGCCCGACGCGGGGCAACTCCTACAATGAGCAGTTCTTC. The chain has TRBV11-3 and TRBJ2-1; the D gene is possibly TRBD2 (6 bases). CDR1 and CDR2 from the germline V gene are SGHNT and YENEEA. The germline V and J ends were trimmed by 5 bases and 0 bases, with 14 bases remaining between them. CDR3 length: 16 amino acids. Combining the CDR3 with reference TRBV11-3 and TRBJ2-1 gives the whole variable domain EAGVVQSPRYKIIEKKQPVAFWCNPISGHNTLYWYLQNLGQGPELLIRYENEEAVDDSQLPKDRFSAERLKGVDSTLKIQPAELGDSAVYLCASSPTRGNSYNEQFFGPGTRLTVL.

The rearrangement links TRBV25-1 to TRBJ1-1; TRBD1 might be the D (6 bases). Looked up from germline, CDR1 is MGHDK and CDR2 is SYGVNS. Trimming removed 4 bases at V and 8 bases at J, with 17 bases between. The CDR3 has 14 residues. CDR3 loop: CASSAHDRLQEAFF. The CDR3, as DNA: TGTGCCAGCAGTGCCCATGACAGGCTTCAAGAAGCTTTCTTT.

The chain carries TRBV30 and TRBJ2-7; a possible D gene is TRBD1 (6 bases). The CDR3 has 11 amino acids. V was pared by 3 bases and J by 13 bases, with 16 bases between. From germline, CDR1 is GTSNPN and CDR2 SVGIG (reference sequence). The CDR3 DNA reads TGTGCCTGGAGGCGTACCGGGACACTTTACTTC. The encoded protein is CAWRRTGTLYF.

The J gene is TRBJ1-1, the V gene TRBV7-3, with 12 bases matching TRBD1. CDR1 is SGHTA and CDR2 is FQGTGA in the germline V gene. With V trimmed by 5 bases and J by 5 bases, 9 bases remained unmatched. The CDR3 is 16 amino acids. CDR3 sequence reads: CASSPGTGGRKTEAFF. CDR3 DNA: TGTGCCAGCAGCCCCGGGACAGGGGGCCGTAAAACTGAAGCTTTCTTT.

The V and J genes are TRBV30 and TRBJ2-1; 8 nucleotides align to TRBD2. The germline V gene encodes CDR1 GTSNPN and CDR2 SVGIG (reference sequence). The CDR3 length is 15 residues. The V and J ends lost 3 bases and 4 bases, in that order; junction bases with no gene match: 8. The CDR3 nucleotides are TGTGCCTGGAGGCGGGGGGTCCTCCAATACAATGAGCAGTTCTTC. It specifies CAWRRGVLQYNEQFF.

The J gene is TRBJ2-3, the V gene TRBV5-1; TRBD2 matches 12 bases. This CDR3 has 15 residues. With V trimmed by 0 bases and J by 5 bases, 1 base remained unmatched. The V gene's germline CDR1 is SGHRS and CDR2 YFSETQ. The DNA for the CDR3 is TGCGCCAGCAGCTTGGAGACTAGCGGGGGAGATACGCAGTATTTT. This sequence encodes CASSLETSGGDTQYF.

The chain recombines TRBV14 with TRBJ2-2; D remains ambiguous. The CDR3 covers 14 residues. V shed 0 bases and J shed 13 bases, with 15 bases lying between them. Looked up from germline, CDR1 is SGHDN and CDR2 is FVKESK. The CDR3 nucleotides read TGTGCCAGCAGCCAAGATTCGTCCTTTGTGAGGCTGTTTTTT. Its translation is CASSQDSSFVRLFF.

J is TRBJ1-5 and V is TRBV2, with TRBD1 as a possible D gene (5 bases). This CDR3 region has 13 residues. The germline gives CDR1 SNHLY, CDR2 FYNNEI. Trimming removed 8 bases from V and 7 bases from J, with 15 bases in between. The CDR3 DNA reads TGTGCCAGCCAAAGGGCTTGGGGCCAGCCCCAGCATTTT. The encoded protein is CASQRAWGQPQHF.

The J gene is TRBJ1-1, the V gene TRBV6-6; D is possibly TRBD1 (6 bases). V was pared by 6 bases and J by 7 bases, with 21 bases between. This CDR3 spans 15 amino acids. CDR1 and CDR2 (germline): MNHNY, SVGAGI (reference sequence). The CDR3 is CASSPRQDGWGEAFF. Written as DNA, the CDR3 is TGTGCCAGCAGCCCTCGACAGGATGGGTGGGGTGAAGCTTTCTTT.

The rearrangement joins TRBV27 to TRBJ2-5, with TRBD1 matching over 10 bases. The end of the DNA aligns better with TRBJ2-7, so the J call may be wrong. Germline assignment: CDR1 MNHEY and CDR2 SMNVEV (reference sequence). This CDR3 region has 14 residues. In nucleotides, the CDR3 is TGTGCCAGCGGACTGGGACAGGGGTCGTACGAGCAGTACTTC. Translated: CASGLGQGSYEQYF.

This clone was seen just once. This CDR3 is also generated by other DNA sequences in the sample. J is TRBJ2-1 and V is TRBV5-1; 10 bases map to TRBD1. The germline CDR1 and CDR2 sequences are SGHRS and YFSETQ. The junction had 5 bases not matched to a gene; V was cut back by 0 bases and J by 11 bases. CDR3 size: 14 residues. The CDR3 sequence is CASSLETGGWQQFF. The CDR3 DNA follows: TGCGCCAGCAGCTTGGAGACAGGGGGCTGGCAGCAGTTCTTC.

The chain recombines TRBV6-1 with TRBJ1-5, with TRBD1 as a possible D gene (6 bases). From germline, CDR1 is MNHNS and CDR2 SASEGT. The germline V and J ends were trimmed by 2 bases and 5 bases, with 13 bases remaining between them. The CDR3 contains 15 residues. For the CDR3, the DNA is TGTGCCAGCAGTGAAAGGCCACAGGGAGATCAGCCCCAGCATTTT. Its translation is CASSERPQGDQPQHF.